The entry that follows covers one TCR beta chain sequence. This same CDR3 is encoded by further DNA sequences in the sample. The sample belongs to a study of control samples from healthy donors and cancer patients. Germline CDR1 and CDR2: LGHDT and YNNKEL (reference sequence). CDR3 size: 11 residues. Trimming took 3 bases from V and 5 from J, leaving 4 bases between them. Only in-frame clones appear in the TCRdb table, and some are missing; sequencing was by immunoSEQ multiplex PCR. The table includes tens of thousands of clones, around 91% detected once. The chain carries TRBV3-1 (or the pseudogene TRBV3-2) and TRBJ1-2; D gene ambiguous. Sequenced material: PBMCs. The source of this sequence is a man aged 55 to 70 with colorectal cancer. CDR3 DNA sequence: TGTGCCAGCAGCCAGGGTTATGGCTACACCTTC. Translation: CASSQGYGYTF.